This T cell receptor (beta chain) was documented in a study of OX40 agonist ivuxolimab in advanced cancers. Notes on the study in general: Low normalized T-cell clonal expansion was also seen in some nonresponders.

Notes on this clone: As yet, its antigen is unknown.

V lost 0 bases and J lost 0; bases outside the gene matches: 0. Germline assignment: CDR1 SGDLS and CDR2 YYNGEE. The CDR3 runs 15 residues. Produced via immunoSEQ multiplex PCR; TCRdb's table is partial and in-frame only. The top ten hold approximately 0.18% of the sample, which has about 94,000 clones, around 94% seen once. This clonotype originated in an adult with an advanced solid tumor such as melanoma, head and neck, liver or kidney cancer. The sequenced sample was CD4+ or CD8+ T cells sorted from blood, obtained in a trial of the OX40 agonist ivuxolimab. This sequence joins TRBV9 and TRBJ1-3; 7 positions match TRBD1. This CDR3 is CASSVGDSSGNTIYF. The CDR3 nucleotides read TGTGCCAGCAGCGTAGGGGACAGCTCTGGAAACACCATATATTTT.